This T cell receptor beta chain was captured by sequencing in a study of TIL therapy for anti-PD-1-resistant metastatic lung cancer. The ends lost 4 bases at V and 4 bases at J; junction bases unmatched: 3. CDR1 is SGHTA and CDR2 is FQGNSA in the germline V gene. The CDR3 extends over 14 amino acids. This was the immunoSEQ v3 assay. Using immunoSEQ multiplex PCR, the repertoire was profiled, and TCRdb retains in-frame clones only, with some absent. This table has roughly 2,500 clones, roughly 73% appearing once. The count of this clone is one. Time point specified: pre-treatment sample, taken before nivolumab and TIL therapy. Pleural nodules or supraclavicular lymph nodes made up most of the excised metastases sampled.

The TCR originated in a person between 30 and 80 years old with non-small cell lung cancer. Some clones in this sample may be carry-over from other donors' samples. The sequenced sample was tumor tissue, obtained at baseline. This rearrangement joins TRBV7-2 to TRBJ1-1; 10 bases are shared with TRBD1. The CDR3 loop is CASSYRTGGTEAFF. The CDR3 DNA reads TGTGCCAGCAGCTACCGGACAGGGGGCACTGAAGCTTTCTTT. Using reference TRBV7-2 and TRBJ1-1 for the parts outside the CDR3, the full variable domain is GAGVSQSPSNKVTEKGKDVELRCDPISGHTALYWYRQSLGQGLEFLIYFQGNSAPDKSGLPSDRFSAERTGGSVSTLTIQRTQQEDSAVYLCASSYRTGGTEAFFGQGTRLTVV.